This T cell receptor beta chain was recorded in a study of brain T cells in children with intractable seizures. Study-wide results and limits: HCMV serostatus was not known, and viral specificity came from CDR3 similarity only. Pre- and post-surgery blood differed in depth, so pre-surgery absences may be undersampling.

Produced via immunoSEQ multiplex PCR; TCRdb's table is partial and in-frame only. Here the sample spans under 150,000 clones, approximately 94% being singletons. Per germline, CDR1 SGHAT and CDR2 FQNNGV. Trimming left V 1 base short and J 4 bases short, with 8 bases between. The CDR3 totals 15 residues. With respect to this clone: The target antigen is unknown.

Sequencing was limited to surgery cases with top T cell transcript signatures in brain tissue. Patients received at least one anti-epileptic drug before surgery. The genes are TRBV11-2 and TRBJ1-6; unclear D gene. The material sequenced was peripheral blood, taken at surgery. The receptor was derived from a boy in the first two years of life with hemimegalencephaly and intractable seizures. DNA for the CDR3: TGTGCCAGCAGCTTAGCGGGCAGGTATAATTCACCCCTCCACTTT. It translates to CASSLAGRYNSPLHF. Filled out from reference TRBV11-2 and TRBJ1-6, the complete variable domain reads EAGVAQSPRYKIIEKRQSVAFWCNPISGHATLYWYQQILGQGPKLLIQFQNNGVVDDSQLPKDRFSAERLKGVDSTLKIQPAKLEDSAVYLCASSLAGRYNSPLHFGNGTRLTVT.